The 11 T cell receptor beta chains below were found in one sample sequenced in a study of regulatory T cells in long-lasting Graves disease (dated by TCRdb to about 2021). Receptor amplification or capture employed multiplex PCR. These reads were obtained on an Illumina HiSeq 4000. CDR3 regions were amplified by Arm-PCR with iRepertoire HTBI primers to construct TCR beta libraries. The raw public data were reprocessed by TCRdb itself: fastp quality trimming at Q25, MiXCR clonotype calling, in-frame beta chains only. Each entry is one CDR3 protein sequence, shown with its most common DNA and genes. The sample table holds roughly 360,000 distinct CDR3 sequences, of which about 23% were seen once. The leading ten clones occupy under 35% of the sample. The time point label for this specimen denotes: persistent/refractory GD, antithyroid drugs over 5 years with positive TRAb. For both TCR sequencing and RNA sequencing, RNA was extracted from PBMCs in TRIzol.

The sequencing used peripheral blood mononuclear cells (PBMCs), collected when the disease was refractory, from a patient treated with antithyroid drugs. The receptors were sampled from a woman in her thirties or forties with Graves disease. Donor details come from another sample of the same person, matched by shared clones.

This rearrangement joins TRBV5-5 to TRBJ2-2; D might be TRBD1 (8 bases). CDR3 length: 15 amino acids. CDR1 and CDR2 (germline): SGHKS, YYEKEE (reference sequence). V lost 2 bases to trimming and J lost 6 bases, with 14 bases between them. The CDR3 loop is CASSFRQGRAGELFF. The DNA of the CDR3 is TGTGCCAGCAGCTTCCGACAGGGGAGGGCCGGGGAGCTGTTTTTT.

This clonotype was detected ten times or more. The chain carries TRBV27 and TRBJ2-7; maybe TRBD1 (6 bases). The CDR3 consists of 13 residues. In germline, CDR1 is MNHEY, CDR2 SMNVEV (reference sequence). Deletions cut 0 bases from V and 5 bases from J, with 8 bases between. CDR3 protein: CASSLSNRDEQYF. The CDR3 DNA is TGTGCCAGCAGTTTATCGAACAGGGACGAGCAGTACTTC.

The rearrangement uses TRBV5-1 and TRBJ2-2; TRBD2 matches 14 bases. Per the germline V gene, CDR1 is SGHRS and CDR2 is YFSETQ. J was trimmed by 5 bases and V by 4 bases; bases with no gene match: 10. The CDR3 has 18 residues. The chain's CDR3 is CASSLPTSGRAVTGELFF. As DNA, the CDR3 is TGCGCCAGCAGCCTCCCGACTAGCGGGAGGGCCGTTACCGGGGAGCTGTTTTTT.

This clonotype has a count of ten or more. The chain joins TRBV7-8 to TRBJ1-4, with D hard to call. CDR3 length: 16 amino acids. Trimming stripped 1 base from V and 8 bases from J, with 17 bases between. Germline V gene sequence: CDR1 SGHVS, CDR2 FQNEAQ. CDR3 sequence (DNA): TGTGCCAGCAGCTTAGGGTATTCCGGGTTTGGGGAAAAACTGTTTTTT. Protein product: CASSLGYSGFGEKLFF.

This clonotype was counted only a few times. The rearrangement links TRBV30 to TRBJ1-1, with D possibly TRBD1 on 6 matching bases. Germline lookup yields CDR1 GTSNPN and CDR2 SVGIG (reference sequence). V lost 2 bases, J lost 4 bases, and 14 bases lay in between. This CDR3 comprises 14 residues. This CDR3 is CAWSPGQGGTEAFF. The CDR3 nucleotides are TGTGCCTGGAGTCCGGGACAAGGGGGCACTGAAGCTTTCTTT. The whole variable domain, remainder taken from reference TRBV30 and TRBJ1-1, is SQTIHQWPATLVQPVGSPLSLECTVEGTSNPNLYWYRQAAGRGLQLLFYSVGIGQISSEVPQNLSASRPQDRQFILSSKKLLLSDSGFYLCAWSPGQGGTEAFFGQGTRLTVV.

The table lists this clonotype with a few counts. The gene calls are TRBV20-1 and TRBJ2-5, with 11 bases that match TRBD2. V was clipped by 6 bases and J by 3 bases; unmatched bases: 9. The CDR3 is 15 residues long. CDR1 is DFQATT and CDR2 is SNEGSKA in the germline V gene (reference sequence). The CDR3 DNA follows: TGCAGTGCGAGGGGGGTAGCGGGAGGGAAAGAGACCCAGTACTTC. Its protein product is CSARGVAGGKETQYF.

This chain joins TRBV3-1 and TRBJ2-7, with 9 bases that match TRBD2. The J segment lost 2 bases and the V segment lost 4 bases, leaving 6 bases of the junction unmatched. Germline-derived CDR1 and CDR2 are LGHDT and YNNKEL (reference sequence). This CDR3 is 15 amino acids long. CDR3 nucleotides: TGTGCCAGCAGCCCCCGACTAGCGGTTACCTACGAGCAGTACTTC. Translation gives CASSPRLAVTYEQYF.

Ten or more counts support this clonotype. V is TRBV15 and J is TRBJ1-1; D gene unclear. V was clipped by 0 bases and J by 6 bases, with 14 bases between them. The V gene's germline CDR1 is LNHNV and CDR2 YYDKDF (reference sequence). The CDR3 is 15 residues long. The CDR3 sequence is CATSRDRGREAEAFF. DNA of the CDR3: TGTGCCACCAGCAGAGATCGTGGACGGGAGGCTGAAGCTTTCTTT.

This clonotype occurred a few times. The chain employs TRBV5-1 and TRBJ2-1, with D perhaps TRBD1 or TRBD2 (5 bases each). Germline lookup yields CDR1 SGHRS and CDR2 YFSETQ. V dropped 4 bases and J dropped 5 bases, with 10 bases sitting between them. CDR3 length equals 13 residues. CDR3 region: CASSLGPDNEQFF. The CDR3 DNA sequence: TGCGCCAGCAGCCTGGGACCAGACAATGAGCAGTTCTTC.

This clonotype was seen only once. The chain has TRBV28 and TRBJ2-3, with D possibly being TRBD1 (5 bases). The CDR3 is made up of 12 amino acids. The V and J ends lost 6 bases and 6 bases respectively, with 10 bases between them. Germline values: CDR1 MDHEN, CDR2 SYDVKM. For the CDR3, the DNA is TGTGCCAGCAGCCAGGACATTGATACGCAGTATTTT. Protein sequence: CASSQDIDTQYF.

The V and J genes are TRBV12-3 or TRBV12-4 and TRBJ1-5; possible D gene TRBD1, 6 bases. The CDR3 sequence is 13 residues long. V was clipped by 2 bases and J by 7 bases, with 9 bases between them. CDR3 residues: CASSLLGAQPQHF. CDR3 sequence (DNA): TGTGCCAGCAGTTTATTGGGGGCCCAGCCCCAGCATTTT.